Listed here are 24 T cell receptor beta chains from one sample, sequenced in a study of T cell responses to AZD1222 COVID-19 vaccine. Here immunoSEQ multiplex PCR was the method, and the copy in TCRdb shows in-frame clones only, minus some. The sample lists around 110,000 clones, just under 95% occurring once. The material was peripheral blood, obtained on day 0 of AZD1222 vaccination. These receptors were obtained from an adult in good health.

The rearrangement uses TRBV7-9 and TRBJ1-1, with D uncertain. Trimming took 5 bases from V and 7 from J, leaving 11 bases between them. CDR1 is SEHNR, CDR2 FQNEAQ, per germline (reference sequence). The CDR3 spans 12 residues. CDR3 in DNA: TGTGCCAGCAGCCCCCGGACGGGTGAAGCTTTCTTT. As protein: CASSPRTGEAFF.

In nucleotides, the CDR3 is TGTGCCAGCAGTGAAGGTACTTACAATGAGCAGTTCTTC. Residues: CASSEGTYNEQFF. The J gene is TRBJ2-1, the V gene TRBV6-1; D is uncertain. V was clipped by 1 base and J by 4 bases, with 5 bases between them. The length of the CDR3 is 13 residues. Germline V gives CDR1 MNHNS, CDR2 SASEGT.

The chain has TRBV7-9 and TRBJ2-1; D is perhaps TRBD2 (5 bases). V gave up 2 bases and J gave up 2 bases, with 10 bases separating them. The CDR3 spans 15 residues. Germline CDR1 reads SEHNR; CDR2 reads FQNEAQ (reference sequence). The DNA of the CDR3 is TGTGCCAGCAGCTTATTGTACGGGACCTACAATGAGCAGTTCTTC. Its protein product is CASSLLYGTYNEQFF. Full variable domain (remainder filled in from reference TRBV7-9 and TRBJ2-1): DTGVSQNPRHKITKRGQNVTFRCDPISEHNRLYWYRQTLGQGPEFLTYFQNEAQLEKSRLLSDRFSAERPKGSFSTLEIQRTEQGDSAMYLCASSLLYGTYNEQFFGPGTRLTVL.

The chain carries TRBV3-1 (or the pseudogene TRBV3-2) and TRBJ1-5, with 8 bases identical to TRBD1. This CDR3 comprises 17 residues. Looked up from germline, CDR1 is LGHDT and CDR2 is YNNKEL (reference sequence). V was clipped by 4 bases and J by 2 bases; unmatched bases: 10. DNA of the CDR3: TGTGCCAGCAGCCTTACAGGGGGTGGCTTGGGCAATCAGCCCCAGCATTTT. As protein: CASSLTGGGLGNQPQHF.

The chain employs TRBV21-1 and TRBJ2-5. TRBV21-1 counts as a pseudogene. The CDR3 runs 16 residues. As DNA, the CDR3 is TGTGCCAGCAGCGCTCCCAGGGAGCATAGGGAGAAGACCCAGTACTTC. Translated: CASSAPREHREKTQYF.

The chain couples TRBV10-1 to TRBJ2-3; 12 nucleotides align to TRBD1. The CDR3 contains 15 residues. Germline loops: CDR1 WNHNN, CDR2 SYGVQD (reference sequence). V trimming: 4 bases; J trimming: 4 bases; junction bases outside the gene matches: 3. The CDR3 coding sequence is TGCGCCAGCAGTGGGGGACAGGGGGCTGCAGATACGCAGTATTTT. As protein: CASSGGQGAADTQYF.

The chain joins TRBV14 to TRBJ1-4; no clear D. This CDR3 has 12 amino acids. The germline V gene has CDR1 SGHDN and CDR2 FVKESK. V shed 0 bases and J shed 15 bases, with 11 bases lying between them. The CDR3 protein is CASSQESGGLFF. In DNA form, the CDR3 reads TGTGCCAGCAGCCAAGAATCTGGCGGGTTGTTTTTT.

V usage is TRBV4-1 and J usage is TRBJ1-1; D ambiguous. The V end was cut by 0 bases, the J end by 2 bases, with 7 bases between. The CDR3 runs 14 residues. The V gene's germline CDR1 is MGHRA and CDR2 YSYEKL. CDR3 loop: CASSQDGLNTEAFF. CDR3 DNA: TGCGCCAGCAGCCAAGATGGACTTAACACTGAAGCTTTCTTT.

The chain combines TRBV23-1 with TRBJ2-3; no clear D gene. TRBV23-1 is identified as an open reading frame with a role that is uncertain. The V gene lost 3 bases and the J gene lost 2 bases, with 9 bases spanning the gap. The CDR3 sequence is 14 residues long. Here the CDR3 DNA reads TGCGCCAGCAGTCAGTCCGGATCCACAGATACGCAGTATTTT. It codes for CASSQSGSTDTQYF.

The chain joins TRBV4-2 to TRBJ1-4; 8 bases agree with TRBD1. Trimming took 3 bases from V and 8 from J; bases not matched to a gene: 11. CDR1 and CDR2 (germline): LGHNA, YNFKEQ. The CDR3 extends over 16 amino acids. The CDR3 is CASSQKKTGQGEKLFF. The CDR3 DNA reads as TGTGCCAGCAGCCAGAAGAAGACAGGACAGGGCGAAAAACTGTTTTTT.

The chain joins TRBV14 to TRBJ1-2; D might be TRBD1 (5 bases). The length of the CDR3 is 14 residues. Germline CDR1 reads SGHDN; CDR2 reads FVKESK. The V end lost 4 bases, the J end lost 4 bases, and 13 bases lay between the germline ends. DNA of the CDR3: TGTGCCAGCAGCCCGGACACTGGATTCTATGGCTACACCTTC. Encoded protein: CASSPDTGFYGYTF.

This sequence joins TRBV21-1 and TRBJ1-1; the table's D call, TRBD1, has no DNA check behind it. TRBV21-1 is tagged as a pseudogene. CDR3 length equals 14 residues. The DNA of the CDR3 is TGTGCCAGCAGCCCGGACCGCAGGGACACTGAAGCTTTCTTT. Its protein product is CASSPDRRDTEAFF.

The chain recombines TRBV29-1 with TRBJ2-7; 9 bases line up with TRBD1. Germline assignment: CDR1 SQVTM and CDR2 ANQGSEA. CDR3 size: 15 residues. Germline trimming cut 3 bases from V and 6 bases from J; bases unmatched to any gene: 12. The CDR3 region is CSVEDSGTGSAEQYF. The CDR3 DNA is TGCAGCGTTGAGGATTCCGGGACAGGGTCAGCCGAGCAGTACTTC.

This clone showed up just a few times. The V call is TRBV10-3, the J call TRBJ2-1; 8 positions match TRBD2. The CDR3 is 16 amino acids. In germline, CDR1 is ENHRY, CDR2 SYGVKD. With V trimmed by 4 bases and J by 6 bases, 11 bases remained unmatched. CDR3 DNA: TGTGCCATCAGTGCCGTGGCGGGAGGAACCGCCAATGAGCAGTTCTTC. Translated: CAISAVAGGTANEQFF.

The chain carries TRBV30 and TRBJ2-7; D might be TRBD1 (5 bases). Germline lookup yields CDR1 GTSNPN and CDR2 SVGIG (reference sequence). The CDR3 has 13 amino acids. Trimming shortened V by 0 bases and J by 1 base, and 7 bases separated the two germline ends. CDR3 region: CAWSVDSSYEQYF. The CDR3 region has the DNA TGTGCCTGGAGTGTCGACAGTTCCTACGAGCAGTACTTC.

J is TRBJ1-2 and V is TRBV5-1; 7 bases match TRBD1. The germline V gene has CDR1 SGHRS and CDR2 YFSETQ. Trimming at V came to 3 bases and at J to 6 bases, leaving 11 bases not matched to a gene. The CDR3 covers 15 residues. The CDR3 bases are TGCGCCAGCAGCTCTACATCGATAGGGGGCGATGGCTACACCTTC. Its protein is CASSSTSIGGDGYTF.

The rearrangement links TRBV10-3 to TRBJ2-5; 7 positions match TRBD2. Trimming at V came to 7 bases and at J to 3 bases, leaving 5 bases not matched to a gene. The CDR3 is made up of 13 amino acids. Germline CDR1 reads ENHRY; CDR2 reads SYGVKD. The CDR3 DNA sequence: TGTGCCATCACGGGGACTACGAAAGAGACCCAGTACTTC. It codes for CAITGTTKETQYF.

This sequence joins TRBV9 and TRBJ1-1; 7 nucleotides align to TRBD1. J was trimmed by 1 base and V by 3 bases; bases with no gene match: 12. There are 17 residues in the CDR3. The germline gives CDR1 SGDLS, CDR2 YYNGEE. Written as DNA, the CDR3 is TGTGCCAGCAGCGCTGCCGGGACAGTCAACCCGAACACTGAAGCTTTCTTT. Encoded protein: CASSAAGTVNPNTEAFF.

This clone has a handful of counts. The chain employs TRBV5-1 and TRBJ1-1; tentative D call: TRBD1 (6 bases). Trimming took off 0 bases at V and 1 base at J, with 10 bases between the two ends. The CDR3 spans 15 residues. Germline CDR1 reads SGHRS; CDR2 reads YFSETQ. The CDR3 sequence is CASSLVGGGNTEAFF. The CDR3 coding sequence is TGCGCCAGCAGCTTGGTAGGGGGAGGGAACACTGAAGCTTTCTTT. Full variable domain (outside the CDR3, taken from reference TRBV5-1 and TRBJ1-1): KAGVTQTPRYLIKTRGQQVTLSCSPISGHRSVSWYQQTPGQGLQFLFEYFSETQRNKGNFPGRFSGRQFSNSRSEMNVSTLELGDSALYLCASSLVGGGNTEAFFGQGTRLTVV.

The V gene is TRBV5-1, the J gene TRBJ2-3, with D perhaps matching TRBD2 (6 bases). Germline V CDR1 and CDR2: SGHRS, YFSETQ. This CDR3 is 13 amino acids long. The V and J ends lost 4 bases and 6 bases respectively, with 12 bases between them. CDR3 sequence (DNA): TGCGCCAGCAGCCGGAGGGCCCACGATACGCAGTATTTT. Protein sequence: CASSRRAHDTQYF.

The chain couples TRBV6-5 to TRBJ2-5; possible D gene TRBD2, 6 bases. Germline V gene sequence: CDR1 MNHEY, CDR2 SVGAGI. Trimming removed 5 bases at V and 5 bases at J, with 15 bases between. The CDR3 spans 14 residues. In DNA, the CDR3 is TGTGCCAGCAGTAGGCTAGCGCAAGTGGAGACCCAGTACTTC. This translates into CASSRLAQVETQYF.

The chain is built from TRBV7-9 and TRBJ1-2; D not resolved. The CDR3 is 13 residues long. Trimming shortened V by 5 bases and J by 4 bases, and 11 bases separated the two germline ends. Germline V gives CDR1 SEHNR, CDR2 FQNEAQ (reference sequence). CDR3 DNA sequence: TGTGCCAGCAGCCCCCCAGAAGGCTATGGCTACACCTTC. Encoded protein: CASSPPEGYGYTF.

The chain carries TRBV4-1 and TRBJ2-7, with D maybe TRBD1 (6 bases). The CDR3 contains 15 residues. Per the germline V gene, CDR1 is MGHRA and CDR2 is YSYEKL. V lost 1 base and J lost 6, with 16 bases in between. CDR3 nucleotide sequence: TGCGCCAGCAGCCAAGGGGCTACAGAAGGGGGCGAGCAGTACTTC. Amino acids: CASSQGATEGGEQYF.

The chain is built from TRBV5-4 and TRBJ1-4; D might be TRBD1 (5 bases). The CDR3 runs to 13 residues. With 5 bases removed from V and 8 bases from J, the gap between germline ends came to 13 bases. Per germline, CDR1 SGHNT and CDR2 YYREEE (reference sequence). CDR3 sequence: CASSYRQTEKLFF. DNA of the CDR3: TGTGCCAGCAGTTACCGACAGACGGAAAAACTGTTTTTT.